This T cell receptor (beta chain) was captured by sequencing in a study of cytomegalovirus exposure and HLA in healthy donors. Study-wide points: An analysis done earlier found most TCR beta V segments productive about 90% or about 30% of the time.

Germline V CDR1 and CDR2: SGDLS, YYNGEE. CDR3 size: 15 residues. Deletions cut 4 bases from V and 0 bases from J, with 10 bases between. The PCR made use of 60 Vbeta and 13 Jbeta primers. Sequencing was performed with immunoSEQ multiplex PCR; in TCRdb, only in-frame clones are kept and a portion is missing. The sample lists about 150,000 clones, roughly 80% occurring once. Participants comprised healthy donors of bone marrow. As regards this clone: Its specificity is unknown.

The TCR was taken from a male donor in good health and CMV-seronegative. J is TRBJ2-2 and V is TRBV9, with D unclear. Material for sequencing was PBMCs. Here the CDR3 DNA reads TGTGCCAGCAGCCCCCCGGTGCCGAACACCGGGGAGCTGTTTTTT. Encoded protein: CASSPPVPNTGELFF.